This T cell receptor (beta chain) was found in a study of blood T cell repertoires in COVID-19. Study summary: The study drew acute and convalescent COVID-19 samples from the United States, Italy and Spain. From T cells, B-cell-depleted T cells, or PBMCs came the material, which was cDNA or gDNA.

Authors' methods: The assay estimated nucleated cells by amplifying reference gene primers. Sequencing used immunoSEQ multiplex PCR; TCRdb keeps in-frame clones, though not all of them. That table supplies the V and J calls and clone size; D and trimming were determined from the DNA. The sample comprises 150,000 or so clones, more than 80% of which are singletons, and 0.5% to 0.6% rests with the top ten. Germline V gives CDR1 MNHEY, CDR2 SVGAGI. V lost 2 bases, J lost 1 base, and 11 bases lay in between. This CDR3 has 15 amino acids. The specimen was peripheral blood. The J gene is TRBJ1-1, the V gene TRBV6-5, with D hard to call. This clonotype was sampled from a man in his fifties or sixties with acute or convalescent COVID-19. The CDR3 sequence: CASSYGREWNTEAFF. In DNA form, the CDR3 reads TGTGCCAGCAGTTACGGGAGGGAATGGAACACTGAAGCTTTCTTT.